These 18 T cell receptor beta chains were all obtained from the same sample, sequenced in a study of blood T cell repertoires in COVID-19. TCRdb keeps only in-frame clones here, not all; method: immunoSEQ multiplex PCR. The sample yields some 300,000 clones, more than 85% seen once. Sequenced: peripheral blood. The receptors derive from a man between 65 and 79 years old with acute or convalescent COVID-19.

A note on this clone: This sample also contains other DNA sequences that code for the same CDR3. This chain uses TRBV12-3 or TRBV12-4 with TRBJ2-5, with 8 bases that match TRBD1. V gave up 6 bases and J gave up 2 bases; unmatched junction bases: 2. The CDR3 is made up of 13 amino acids. The CDR3 region has the DNA TGTGCCAGCAGCCGGGACAGGCAAGAGACCCAGTACTTC. Translation: CASSRDRQETQYF.

The CDR3 loop reads CASREQGSSGNTIYF. The CDR3 region has the DNA TGTGCCAGCAGAGAACAGGGCAGCTCTGGAAACACCATATATTTT. The rearrangement uses TRBV28 and TRBJ1-3; tentative D call: TRBD1 (6 bases). The V end was cut by 6 bases, the J end by 0 bases, with 12 bases between. CDR3 length equals 15 residues. The germline CDR1 and CDR2 sequences are MDHEN and SYDVKM. The full variable domain, with the rest looked up from reference TRBV28 and TRBJ1-3, is DVKVTQSSRYLVKRTGEKVFLECVQDMDHENMFWYRQDPGLGLRLIYFSYDVKMKEKGDIPEGYSVSREKKERFSLILESASTNQTSMYLCASREQGSSGNTIYFGEGSWLTVV.

This chain connects TRBV4-3 to TRBJ2-7, with 9 bases fitting TRBD2. This CDR3 contains 20 residues. Trimming cost V 1 base and J 4 bases; bases outside gene matches: 20. Germline V gene sequence: CDR1 LGHNA, CDR2 YSLEER. CDR3 residues: CASSQAVTGTSSGVVYEQYF. The CDR3 DNA is TGCGCCAGCAGCCAAGCAGTCACCGGGACTAGCTCCGGAGTCGTGTACGAGCAGTACTTC.

V usage is TRBV5-8 and J usage is TRBJ2-7; D perhaps matches TRBD1 (6 bases). There are 14 residues in the CDR3. Germline lookup yields CDR1 SGHTS and CDR2 YDEGEE. V lost 1 base and J 3 bases, leaving 11 bases between the germline ends. CDR3: CASSLSGVLYEQYF. The CDR3 bases are TGTGCCAGCAGCTTGTCAGGGGTCCTCTACGAGCAGTACTTC.

J is TRBJ1-1 and V is TRBV9, with TRBD1 identical over 8 bases. The CDR3 loop spans 15 amino acids. V lost 0 bases to trimming and J lost 4 bases; unmatched junction nucleotides: 5. CDR1 is SGDLS and CDR2 is YYNGEE in the germline V gene. The CDR3 loop reads CASSVEGTGLTEAFF. Here the CDR3 DNA reads TGTGCCAGCAGCGTAGAGGGGACAGGCCTCACTGAAGCTTTCTTT.

J is TRBJ1-5 and V is TRBV19; TRBD1 is a possible D gene (6 bases). Germline CDR1 is LNHDA and CDR2 is SQIVND (reference sequence). The germline V and J ends were trimmed by 7 bases and 8 bases, with 12 bases remaining between them. The CDR3 is made up of 12 amino acids. CDR3 DNA sequence: TGTGCCAGTAATAGGGGGAGGGAGCCCCAGCATTTT. Residues: CASNRGREPQHF.

This clone was counted a single time. The J gene is TRBJ2-5, the V gene TRBV5-1, with 14 bases matching TRBD2. The germline gives CDR1 SGHRS, CDR2 YFSETQ. The junction had 10 bases not matched to a gene; V was cut back by 4 bases and J by 5 bases. This CDR3 is built from 17 residues. The CDR3 reads CASSGGLAGAAGETQYF. CDR3 DNA sequence: TGCGCCAGCAGCGGGGGACTAGCGGGGGCCGCTGGGGAGACCCAGTACTTC.

The chain uses TRBV27 and TRBJ2-7, with D maybe TRBD1 (6 bases). V was cut by 7 bases and J by 0 bases, with 16 bases left in between. The CDR3 runs to 15 residues. Germline CDR1 is MNHEY and CDR2 is SMNVEV (reference sequence). The CDR3 DNA reads as TGTGCCAGCATGAAATTAAACAGGGCCTCCTACGAGCAGTACTTC. Residues: CASMKLNRASYEQYF.

The chain employs TRBV11-2 and TRBJ2-5; TRBD2 matches 8 bases. Germline-derived CDR1 and CDR2 are SGHAT and FQNNGV. This CDR3 region has 14 residues. The V segment lost 5 bases and the J segment 4 bases; nucleotides outside the gene matches: 6. The CDR3 is CASSRGGSAETQYF. CDR3 nucleotide sequence: TGTGCCAGCAGCCGGGGGGGGTCTGCAGAGACCCAGTACTTC.

There are a few counts of this clone. The V and J genes are TRBV19 and TRBJ2-1, with 9 bases aligning to TRBD1. The CDR3 is made up of 13 amino acids. Germline CDR1 is LNHDA and CDR2 is SQIVND (reference sequence). The V segment lost 4 bases and the J segment 7 bases; nucleotides outside the gene matches: 2. As DNA, the CDR3 is TGTGCCAGTAGTACGACAGGGGGGAATGAGCAGTTCTTC. Its translation is CASSTTGGNEQFF.

The V call is TRBV19, the J call TRBJ1-2; D might be TRBD1 (5 bases). Per the germline V gene, CDR1 is LNHDA and CDR2 is SQIVND (reference sequence). V was pared by 4 bases and J by 3 bases, with 9 bases between. The CDR3 is 13 residues long. The CDR3 DNA sequence: TGTGCCAGTAGTAGGGGGAGGTACTATGGCTACACCTTC. Amino acids: CASSRGRYYGYTF.

The genes are TRBV10-3 and TRBJ2-7; D is perhaps TRBD2 (6 bases). Germline V gives CDR1 ENHRY, CDR2 SYGVKD. The CDR3 is made up of 16 amino acids. Trimming left V 4 bases short and J 0 bases short, with 16 bases between. The CDR3 region has the DNA TGTGCCATCAGTGGTACGGGACTGAGGACCTCCTACGAGCAGTACTTC. Translated: CAISGTGLRTSYEQYF.

This chain joins TRBV10-3 and TRBJ2-2, with 7 bases that match TRBD2. Germline CDR1 and CDR2: ENHRY and SYGVKD. V lost 0 bases to trimming and J lost 3 bases; unmatched junction nucleotides: 4. This CDR3 has 16 residues. CDR3 DNA sequence: TGTGCCATCAGTGAGTCCCAGGGAGGGGACACCGGGGAGCTGTTTTTT. Encoded protein: CAISESQGGDTGELFF.

The V gene is TRBV28, the J gene TRBJ1-4; D gene uncertain. V dropped 6 bases and J dropped 6 bases, with 14 bases sitting between them. Germline V gene data show CDR1 as MDHEN and CDR2 as SYDVKM. The CDR3 contains 14 residues. The chain's CDR3 is CASSPEGLDEKLFF. The CDR3 region has the DNA TGTGCCAGCAGCCCTGAGGGATTGGATGAAAAACTGTTTTTT.

The genes are TRBV7-8 and TRBJ1-5; possible D gene TRBD1, 5 bases. V was cut by 11 bases and J by 4 bases, with 15 bases left in between. This CDR3 is built from 13 residues. CDR1 is SGHVS and CDR2 is FQNEAQ in the germline V gene. Here the CDR3 DNA reads TGTGCCGGAAGCCGGTCAGGGAATCAGCCCCAGCATTTT. Its translation is CAGSRSGNQPQHF.

The chain recombines TRBV9 with TRBJ2-5, with 10 nucleotides matching TRBD2. Losses at the gene ends were 4 bases for V and 3 bases for J; bases not matched to a gene: 3. This CDR3 comprises 14 residues. Germline loops: CDR1 SGDLS, CDR2 YYNGEE. DNA of the CDR3: TGTGCCAGCAGCAAAACTAGCGGGGAAGAGACCCAGTACTTC. Amino acids: CASSKTSGEETQYF.

The chain recombines TRBV10-3 with TRBJ2-2; D might be TRBD1 (6 bases). Germline V gene data show CDR1 as ENHRY and CDR2 as SYGVKD. The CDR3 is 14 amino acids. The ends were cut back, 6 bases at V and 4 bases at J, with 12 bases in the middle. CDR3 loop: CAIRADSFTGELFF. CDR3 in DNA: TGTGCCATCAGGGCGGACAGTTTCACCGGGGAGCTGTTTTTT.

A word on this clone: At the DNA level, this CDR3 is encoded by other sequences in the same sample as well. The chain employs TRBV4-3 and TRBJ2-1; D remains unclear. Germline V gene data show CDR1 as LGHNA and CDR2 as YSLEER. Between the trimmed V and J ends, which lost 0 bases and 1 base, there was a span of 7 bases. CDR3 length equals 15 residues. The CDR3 coding sequence is TGCGCCAGCAGCCAAGATTCGGGTTCCTACAATGAGCAGTTCTTC. Translated: CASSQDSGSYNEQFF.